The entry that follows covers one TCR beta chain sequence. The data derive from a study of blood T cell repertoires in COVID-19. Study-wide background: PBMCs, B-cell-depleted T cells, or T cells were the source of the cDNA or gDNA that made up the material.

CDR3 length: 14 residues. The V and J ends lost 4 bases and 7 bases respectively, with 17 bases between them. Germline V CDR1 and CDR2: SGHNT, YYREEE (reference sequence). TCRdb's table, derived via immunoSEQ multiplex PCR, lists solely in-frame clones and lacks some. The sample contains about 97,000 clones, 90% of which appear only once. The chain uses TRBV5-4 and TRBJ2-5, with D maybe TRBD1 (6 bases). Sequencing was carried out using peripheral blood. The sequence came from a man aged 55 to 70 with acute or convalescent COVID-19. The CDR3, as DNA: TGTGCCAGCAGCAAGAGTGGGACACGGATGACCCAGTACTTC. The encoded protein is CASSKSGTRMTQYF.